One and the same sample provided the 5 T cell receptor beta chains below, sequenced in a study of OX40 agonist ivuxolimab in advanced cancers. Here immunoSEQ multiplex PCR was the method, and the copy in TCRdb shows in-frame clones only, minus some. The table has roughly 60,000 clones, 80% to 90% seen once; the top ten hold roughly 0.95%. This material consisted of CD4+ or CD8+ T cells sorted from blood, taken in a trial of the OX40 agonist ivuxolimab. Receptors were obtained from an adult with an advanced solid tumor such as melanoma, head and neck, liver or kidney cancer.

The CDR3 spells CASSLSRRNTEAFF. DNA for the CDR3: TGTGCCAGCAGTTTATCCCGGAGGAACACTGAAGCTTTCTTT. V gene TRBV28 combines with J gene TRBJ1-1; D remains unclear. CDR3 length: 14 residues. The V and J ends lost 1 base and 1 base respectively, with 7 bases between them. CDR1 and CDR2 (germline): MDHEN, SYDVKM.

V gene TRBV6-5 combines with J gene TRBJ2-7, with D tentatively TRBD2 (7 bases). The V and J ends lost 10 bases and 3 bases respectively, with 16 bases between them. From germline, CDR1 is MNHEY and CDR2 SVGAGI. This CDR3 has 13 amino acids. CDR3 in amino acids: CATRNRGGYEQYF. In DNA, the CDR3 is TGTGCCACCAGAAATAGGGGGGGCTACGAGCAGTACTTC.

V is TRBV27 and J is TRBJ2-3; no definite D call. This CDR3 region has 13 residues. The V end was cut by 3 bases, the J end by 7 bases, with 11 bases between. From germline, CDR1 is MNHEY and CDR2 SMNVEV (reference sequence). In nucleotides, the CDR3 is TGTGCCAGCAGTTTCAGACCGGGCAATACGCAGTATTTT. Amino acid sequence: CASSFRPGNTQYF.

The CDR3 region is CASTQAREQETQYF. In DNA, the CDR3 is TGTGCCAGCACCCAAGCTCGGGAACAAGAGACCCAGTACTTC. The chain combines TRBV11-1 with TRBJ2-5; tentatively, D is TRBD2 (5 bases). Trimming left V 7 bases short and J 2 bases short, with 14 bases between. The germline CDR1 and CDR2 sequences are SGHAT and FQDESV (reference sequence). The CDR3 is made up of 14 amino acids.

V is TRBV10-1 and J is TRBJ2-7, with D unclear. V lost 3 bases and J 5 bases, leaving 17 bases between the germline ends. The CDR3 loop spans 15 amino acids. The V gene's germline CDR1 is WNHNN and CDR2 SYGVQD (reference sequence). CDR3 sequence (DNA): TGCGCCAGCAGTGACCCCAATAGAGAGGTCCACGAGCAGTACTTC. This encodes CASSDPNREVHEQYF.